The rows below give T cell receptor beta chains drawn from one sample of a study of CD8+CD57+ T cells in acquired aplastic anemia. TCRdb processed the reads anew with MiXCR; each CDR3 protein has one entry. Of under 200,000 distinct CDR3 sequences listed, 70% to 80% are singletons. The specimen sequenced was sorted CD4+, CD8+, or CD8+CD57+ T cells (not recorded which) from PBMCs. The receptors stem from a human donor with aplastic anemia. The CDR3 runs from the conserved cysteine through the conserved F or W. The D gene is left open where the match is weak. Size is stated for part of the rows, as once, few or many counts, or as a class when the clone is expanded.

d_call	v_call	j_call	cdr3_length	clone_size	cdr3_aa	cdr3_nt
NA	TRBV2	TRBJ2-7	13	NA	CASSELQTYEQYF	TGTGCCAGCAGTGAGCTCCAAACCTACGAGCAGTACTTC
NA	TRBV10-3	TRBJ2-7	13	NA	CAISPTWVDEQYF	TGTGCCATCAGTCCGACATGGGTCGACGAGCAGTACTTC
NA	TRBV7-9	TRBJ1-1	15	NA	CASSFPQGRNTEAFF	TGTGCCAGCAGCTTCCCACAGGGACGGAACACTGAAGCTTTCTTT
NA	TRBV15	TRBJ2-2	17	NA	CATSRDPAAVRTGELFF	TGTGCCACCAGCAGAGATCCGGCAGCGGTGAGGACCGGGGAGCTGTTTTTT
TRBD2	TRBV7-8	TRBJ2-7	14	NA	CASSSPGGYYEQYF	TGTGCCAGCAGCTCTCCGGGAGGGTACTACGAGCAGTACTTC
NA	TRBV15	TRBJ2-7	13	NA	CATSRDPRWEQYF	TGTGCCACCAGCAGAGACCCTAGGTGGGAGCAGTACTTC
NA	TRBV10-3	TRBJ1-1	14	few	CAISEGGAVTEAFF	TGTGCCATCAGTGAGGGGGGGGCTGTCACTGAAGCTTTCTTT
NA	TRBV12-3/TRBV12-4	TRBJ2-5	14	many	CASSPEGAQETQYF	TGTGCCAGCAGTCCCGAGGGCGCACAAGAGACCCAGTACTTC
TRBD1	TRBV7-6	TRBJ2-7	14	once	CASSPQQGNYEQYF	TGTGCCAGCAGCCCACAACAGGGGAACTACGAGCAGTACTTC
TRBD1	TRBV9	TRBJ2-3	15	NA	CASSARQGVTDTQYF	TGTGCCAGCAGCGCGAGACAGGGTGTCACAGATACGCAGTATTTT
NA	TRBV12-3/TRBV12-4	TRBJ1-1	12	once	CASTEQGTDAFF	TGTGCCAGCACCGAACAGGGCACTGATGCTTTCTTT
NA	TRBV10-3	TRBJ1-2	12	NA	CAISEPNYGYTF	TGTGCCATCAGTGAGCCCAACTATGGCTACACCTTC
TRBD2	TRBV20-1	TRBJ2-1	13	NA	CSATTSGYNEQFF	TGCAGTGCTACGACTAGCGGGTACAATGAGCAGTTCTTC
NA	TRBV7-8	TRBJ2-5	14	NA	CASSPSGRKETQYF	TGTGCCAGCAGCCCCTCCGGCCGTAAAGAGACCCAGTACTTC
NA	TRBV29-1	TRBJ2-6	16	few	CSASRDIDSGANVLTF	TGCAGCGCCTCCCGGGACATAGACTCTGGGGCCAACGTCCTGACTTTC
NA	TRBV12-3/TRBV12-4	TRBJ1-1	14	NA	CASRMTGTNTEAFF	TGTGCCAGCAGGATGACAGGAACGAACACTGAAGCTTTCTTT
NA	TRBV5-1	TRBJ2-7	12	NA	CASSPTGNEQYF	TGCGCCAGCAGCCCCACAGGGAACGAGCAGTACTTC
NA	TRBV3-1	TRBJ2-7	12	NA	CASIGGAYEQYF	TGTGCCAGTATCGGAGGAGCCTACGAGCAGTACTTC
NA	TRBV6-2/TRBV6-3	TRBJ1-6	18	NA	CASSEALGAGDRGSPLHF	TGTGCCAGCAGTGAAGCGCTTGGGGCGGGGGATCGAGGGTCACCCCTCCACTTT
TRBD1	TRBV5-1	TRBJ2-1	15	many	CASSPGTGDLNEQFF	TGCGCCAGCAGCCCCGGGACAGGGGATCTGAATGAGCAGTTCTTC
NA	TRBV7-6	TRBJ2-1	15	NA	CASSLGTGTLNEQFF	TGTGCCAGCAGCTTGGGAACAGGGACCCTCAATGAGCAGTTCTTC
NA	TRBV14	TRBJ2-3	14	NA	CASSQGEARDTQYF	TGTGCCAGCAGCCAAGGGGAGGCCAGAGATACGCAGTATTTT
TRBD2	TRBV20-1	TRBJ2-1	13	NA	CSASDRTSNEQFF	TGCAGTGCTAGCGACCGGACTAGCAATGAGCAGTTCTTC
TRBD2	TRBV2	TRBJ2-1	14	few	CASSAGGGINEQFF	TGTGCCAGCAGCGCTGGCGGGGGGATAAATGAGCAGTTCTTC
TRBD1	TRBV20-1	TRBJ1-1	14	NA	CSARRQGGPTEAFF	TGCAGTGCTCGACGACAGGGGGGACCCACTGAAGCTTTCTTT
NA	TRBV10-3	TRBJ1-1	13	few	CAISESTTPEAFF	TGTGCCATCAGTGAGTCGACGACCCCTGAAGCTTTCTTT
NA	TRBV15	TRBJ1-2	13	few	CATSPTNPYGYTF	TGTGCCACCAGCCCAACCAACCCCTATGGCTACACCTTC
NA	TRBV20-1	TRBJ1-5	13	NA	CSATDSSYQPQHF	TGCAGTGCGACAGACAGTTCATATCAGCCCCAGCATTTT
TRBD1	TRBV15	TRBJ2-2	14	NA	CATRGQGWTGELFF	TGTGCCACAAGAGGACAGGGGTGGACCGGGGAGCTGTTTTTT
NA	TRBV7-2	TRBJ1-1	13	NA	CASSNSGSSEAFF	TGTGCCAGCAGCAATTCAGGGTCATCTGAAGCTTTCTTT
TRBD2	TRBV25-1	TRBJ2-1	18	NA	CASSGGTSGALSYNEQFF	TGTGCCAGCAGTGGGGGGACTAGCGGGGCTCTCTCCTACAATGAGCAGTTCTTC
NA	TRBV11-2	TRBJ1-5	13	NA	CASSLDLDQPQHF	TGTGCCAGCAGCTTAGATCTAGATCAGCCCCAGCATTTT
NA	TRBV4-1	TRBJ1-2	12	NA	CASSHNGVGYTF	TGCGCCAGCAGCCATAACGGGGTTGGCTACACCTTC
NA	TRBV6-5	TRBJ1-1	13	many	CASSYSWGWEAFF	TGTGCCAGCAGTTACTCGTGGGGATGGGAAGCTTTCTTT
NA	TRBV20-1	TRBJ2-1	16	NA	CSARATRVGSYNEQFF	TGCAGTGCTAGAGCGACCCGGGTAGGTTCCTACAATGAGCAGTTCTTC
NA	TRBV10-2	TRBJ1-1	12	once	CASIGLNTEAFF	TGCGCCAGCATTGGGTTGAACACTGAAGCTTTCTTT
TRBD1	TRBV20-1	TRBJ1-6	14	NA	CSAILGPGGSPLHF	TGCAGTGCGATCCTCGGCCCAGGGGGTTCACCCCTCCACTTT
NA	TRBV25-1	TRBJ2-5	15	NA	CASSESFGFQETQYF	TGTGCCAGCAGTGAAAGTTTTGGATTCCAAGAGACCCAGTACTTC
TRBD2	TRBV7-6	TRBJ2-7	15	few	CASSLSPGGGYEQYF	TGTGCCAGCAGCTTAAGTCCGGGCGGGGGCTACGAGCAGTACTTC
NA	TRBV10-1	TRBJ2-7	17	NA	CASSGLLCSQTAYEQYF	TGCGCCAGCAGTGGCCTCCTCTGCAGCCAGACGGCCTACGAGCAGTATTTC
NA	TRBV9	TRBJ1-2	12	NA	CASSLLGHGYTF	TGTGCCAGCAGCTTGTTGGGGCATGGCTACACCTTC
NA	TRBV7-9	TRBJ1-5	14	few	CASSLGPSNQPQHF	TGTGCCAGCAGCTTGGGACCCTCCAATCAGCCCCAGCATTTT
NA	TRBV10-3	TRBJ2-7	12	NA	CAVTVSSYEQYF	TGTGCCGTTACAGTGAGCTCCTACGAGCAGTACTTC
NA	TRBV20-1	TRBJ2-1	9	NA	CSAETDQFF	TGCAGTGCCGAAACGGACCAGTTCTTC
TRBD1	TRBV5-6	TRBJ1-2	20	NA	CASSFLGSGTGKGKLYGYTF	TGTGCCAGCAGCTTCCTTGGAAGTGGGACAGGGAAAGGGAAGCTGTATGGCTACACCTTC
TRBD2	TRBV5-1	TRBJ2-5	15	NA	CASSVALAGSETQYF	TGTGCCAGCAGCGTAGCACTAGCGGGGTCGGAGACCCAGTACTTC
NA	TRBV24-1	TRBJ1-1	14	NA	CATSETGGNTEAFF	TGTGCCACCAGTGAAACGGGGGGTAATACTGAAGCTTTCTTT
NA	TRBV7-9	TRBJ2-7	15	NA	CASSYRDTKPYEQYF	TGTGCCAGCAGTTACCGGGACACGAAACCCTACGAGCAGTACTTC
NA	TRBV10-1	TRBJ2-2	16	NA	CASSEGRDRNTGELFF	TGCGCCAGCAGTGAGGGCCGGGACCGGAACACCGGGGAGCTGTTTTTT
NA	TRBV7-4	TRBJ1-6	15	NA	CASSQASARPSPLHF	TGTGCCAGCAGCCAGGCCAGTGCCAGGCCTTCACCCCTCCACTTT
NA	TRBV9	TRBJ1-1	11	few	CASGSNTEAFF	TGTGCCAGCGGCAGTAACACTGAAGCTTTCTTT
TRBD1	TRBV6-1	TRBJ1-2	16	NA	CASSEEDRGPGYGYTF	TGTGCCAGCAGTGAAGAGGACAGGGGGCCCGGCTATGGCTACACCTTC
TRBD2	TRBV7-2	TRBJ2-7	15	NA	CASSPGWGLRYEQYF	TGTGCCAGCAGCCCCGGTTGGGGACTACGCTACGAGCAGTACTTC